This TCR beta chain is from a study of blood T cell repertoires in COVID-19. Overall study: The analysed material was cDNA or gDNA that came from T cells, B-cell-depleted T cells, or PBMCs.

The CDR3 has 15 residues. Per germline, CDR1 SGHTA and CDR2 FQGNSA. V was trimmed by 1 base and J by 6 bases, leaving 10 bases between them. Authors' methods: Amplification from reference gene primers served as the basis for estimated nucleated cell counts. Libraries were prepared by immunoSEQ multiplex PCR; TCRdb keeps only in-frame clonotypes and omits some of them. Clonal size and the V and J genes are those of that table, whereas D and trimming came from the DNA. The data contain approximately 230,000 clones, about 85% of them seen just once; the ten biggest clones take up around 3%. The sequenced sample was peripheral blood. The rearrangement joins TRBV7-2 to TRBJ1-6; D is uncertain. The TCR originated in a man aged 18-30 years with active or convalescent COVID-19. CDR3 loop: CASSLVGGSNSPLHF. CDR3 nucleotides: TGTGCCAGCAGCTTAGTGGGCGGGAGTAATTCACCCCTCCACTTT. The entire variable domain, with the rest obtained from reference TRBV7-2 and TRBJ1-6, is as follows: GAGVSQSPSNKVTEKGKDVELRCDPISGHTALYWYRQSLGQGLEFLIYFQGNSAPDKSGLPSDRFSAERTGGSVSTLTIQRTQQEDSAVYLCASSLVGGSNSPLHFGNGTRLTVT.